The 17 T cell receptor beta chains presented below share a single source sample, sequenced in a study of Ad26.COV2.S vaccination and SARS-CoV-2 variants. Libraries were prepared by immunoSEQ multiplex PCR; TCRdb keeps only in-frame clonotypes and omits some of them. The sample holds some 420,000 clones, approximately 90% seen once. As to treatment: around 19 received Ad26.COV2.S at low or high dose, single or two shots; 5 received placebo; per-sample allocation not given. Vaccine and placebo recipients were sampled on day 63 after the first injection. This material consisted of peripheral blood, taken in a trial of Ad26.COV2.S vaccine versus placebo. The receptors stem from a person between 18 and 59 years old who received the Ad26.COV2.S COVID-19 vaccine or a placebo.

The J gene is TRBJ2-7, the V gene TRBV7-9; D is perhaps TRBD1 or TRBD2 (5 bases each). The CDR3 runs to 17 residues. The germline gives CDR1 SEHNR, CDR2 FQNEAQ (reference sequence). The germline V and J ends were trimmed by 8 bases and 2 bases, with 25 bases remaining between them. The CDR3 loop is CASVPSRSGTATYEQYF. CDR3 DNA sequence: TGTGCCAGCGTACCCTCCCGTTCCGGGACGGCGACCTACGAGCAGTACTTC.

V gene TRBV10-1 combines with J gene TRBJ2-7; D might be TRBD2 (6 bases). Trimming took 2 bases from V and 2 from J, leaving 10 bases between them. In germline, CDR1 is WNHNN, CDR2 SYGVQD (reference sequence). The CDR3 totals 14 residues. The CDR3: CASSEVGGPYEQYF. DNA for the CDR3: TGCGCCAGCAGTGAGGTGGGGGGTCCCTACGAGCAGTACTTC.

The chain employs TRBV28 and TRBJ2-1; 7 bases map to TRBD1. Germline trimming cut 4 bases from V and 0 bases from J; bases unmatched to any gene: 18. CDR1 is MDHEN, CDR2 SYDVKM, per germline. The CDR3 loop spans 20 amino acids. The chain's CDR3 is CASSSSPSPRDRSSYNEQFF. CDR3 sequence (DNA): TGTGCCAGCAGTTCATCGCCCTCCCCTCGGGACAGAAGCTCCTACAATGAGCAGTTCTTC.

This sequence joins TRBV6-2 or TRBV6-3 and TRBJ1-5; perhaps TRBD1 as D (6 bases). This CDR3 contains 15 residues. Germline values: CDR1 MNHEY, CDR2 SVGEGT. The V and J ends lost 5 bases and 5 bases respectively, with 16 bases between them. The CDR3 DNA follows: TGTGCCAGCAGTCTCAGGGACAACCTAGATCAGCCCCAGCATTTT. Amino acids: CASSLRDNLDQPQHF.

The V gene is TRBV5-4, the J gene TRBJ2-1, with D possibly being TRBD1 (6 bases). The CDR3 has 13 amino acids. Trimming cost V 4 bases and J 7 bases, with 12 bases left between them. Germline V gives CDR1 SGHNT, CDR2 YYREEE (reference sequence). The CDR3 protein is CASSVDRGNEQFF. DNA for the CDR3: TGTGCCAGCAGCGTGGACAGAGGGAATGAGCAGTTCTTC. The entire variable domain, with the rest obtained from reference TRBV5-4 and TRBJ2-1, is as follows: ETGVTQSPTHLIKTRGQQVTLRCSSQSGHNTVSWYQQALGQGPQFIFQYYREEENGRGNFPPRFSGLQFPNYSSELNVNALELDDSALYLCASSVDRGNEQFFGPGTRLTVL.

The chain combines TRBV30 with TRBJ1-6; 9 nucleotides align to TRBD1. J lost 4 bases, V lost 0 bases, and 1 base had no gene match. Per the germline V gene, CDR1 is GTSNPN and CDR2 is SVGIG (reference sequence). This CDR3 is 15 amino acids long. CDR3 nucleotide sequence: TGTGCCTGGAGTGTGACAGGGGGATATAATTCACCCCTCCACTTT. Amino acid sequence: CAWSVTGGYNSPLHF.

The V gene is TRBV7-8, the J gene TRBJ2-1, with 7 bases lining up with TRBD1. This CDR3 has 17 residues. Losses at the gene ends were 2 bases for V and 0 bases for J; bases not matched to a gene: 7. Germline V gives CDR1 SGHVS, CDR2 FQNEAQ. The CDR3 loop reads CASSLPRQGPSYNEQFF. CDR3 nucleotides: TGTGCCAGCAGCTTACCACGACAGGGCCCCTCCTACAATGAGCAGTTCTTC.

The chain couples TRBV5-1 to TRBJ2-5, with 8 bases fitting TRBD1. Germline V gives CDR1 SGHRS, CDR2 YFSETQ. The CDR3 has 15 residues. Germline trimming cut 2 bases from V and 1 base from J; bases unmatched to any gene: 4. The CDR3 DNA is TGCGCCAGCAGCTTCGGACAGGGAGCCCAAGAGACCCAGTACTTC. This encodes CASSFGQGAQETQYF.

The V call is TRBV4-2, the J call TRBJ1-3, with no clear D. Trimming stripped 0 bases from V and 4 bases from J, with 10 bases between. The CDR3 covers 15 residues. The V gene's germline CDR1 is LGHNA and CDR2 YNFKEQ. CDR3 sequence: CASSQDRVSGNTIYF. In DNA, the CDR3 is TGTGCCAGCAGCCAAGATCGGGTTTCAGGAAACACCATATATTTT.

This sequence joins TRBV2 and TRBJ1-1; no clear D. This CDR3 has 14 residues. Germline CDR1 reads SNHLY; CDR2 reads FYNNEI. The germline V and J ends were trimmed by 11 bases and 2 bases, with 18 bases remaining between them. The CDR3 DNA reads as TGTGCCGCCAAAACGGGGTTGGATAACACTGAAGCTTTCTTT. It is translated as CAAKTGLDNTEAFF.

This chain uses TRBV6-5 with TRBJ1-1, with TRBD1 identical over 7 bases. In germline, CDR1 is MNHEY, CDR2 SVGAGI. The CDR3 has 12 residues. V trimming: 8 bases; J trimming: 1 base; junction bases outside the gene matches: 1. Written as DNA, the CDR3 is TGTGCCAGCCGACAGGGGAACACTGAAGCTTTCTTT. Residues: CASRQGNTEAFF.

This clone was seen only once. This chain links TRBV28 with TRBJ1-2, with a tentative D call TRBD1 (5 bases). The CDR3 loop spans 15 amino acids. Germline-derived CDR1 and CDR2 are MDHEN and SYDVKM. V lost 1 base and J 1 base, leaving 10 bases between the germline ends. Here the CDR3 DNA reads TGTGCCAGCAGTTTATCGACAGCCAATAACTATGGCTACACCTTC. The encoded protein is CASSLSTANNYGYTF.

This clone was picked up many times. The chain has TRBV12-5 and TRBJ1-4, with 9 bases matching TRBD1. The CDR3 is 12 amino acids. Germline CDR1 and CDR2: LGHNT and FRNRAP. V dropped 7 bases and J dropped 11; count of bases not matched to a gene: 5. CDR3 amino acids: CASVGTGIKLFF. DNA for the CDR3: TGTGCTAGTGTCGGGACAGGGATTAAACTGTTTTTT.

The V call is TRBV29-1, the J call TRBJ1-2; D gene ambiguous. Trimming took off 4 bases at V and 4 bases at J, with 10 bases between the two ends. CDR3 length: 12 residues. Germline V gene lookup returns CDR1 SQVTM and CDR2 ANQGSEA. The CDR3 protein is CSVVDGPYGYTF. CDR3 DNA sequence: TGCAGCGTTGTCGACGGCCCCTATGGCTACACCTTC.

This clone was seen only once. The chain uses TRBV28 and TRBJ2-5; no definite D call. Germline V gives CDR1 MDHEN, CDR2 SYDVKM. The V end lost 6 bases, the J end lost 5 bases, and 10 bases lay between the germline ends. This CDR3 is 12 amino acids long. This CDR3 reads CASRGIWETQYF. In nucleotides, the CDR3 is TGTGCCAGCAGGGGGATCTGGGAGACCCAGTACTTC.

This chain uses TRBV6-5 with TRBJ2-5; possible D gene TRBD2, 6 bases. Germline CDR1 and CDR2: MNHEY and SVGAGI. Between the trimmed V and J ends, which lost 0 bases and 6 bases, there was a span of 11 bases. The CDR3 sequence is 14 residues long. CDR3 DNA: TGTGCCAGCAGTTACTCGAGACTAGGCCAGACCCAGTACTTC. Translation: CASSYSRLGQTQYF.

The CDR3 protein is CASSQPGLAGGAGELFF. The CDR3 DNA reads TGTGCCAGCAGCCAACCGGGACTAGCGGGGGGGGCCGGGGAGCTGTTTTTT. The chain combines TRBV4-2 with TRBJ2-2; 16 bases are a match to TRBD2. The CDR3 runs to 17 residues. With V trimmed by 2 bases and J by 6 bases, 3 bases remained unmatched. Germline CDR1 reads LGHNA; CDR2 reads YNFKEQ.